Each of the 2 T cell receptor beta chains below was sequenced from the same sample in a study of cytomegalovirus exposure and HLA in healthy donors. Sequencing used immunoSEQ multiplex PCR; TCRdb keeps in-frame clones, though not all of them. The table shows about 110,000 clones, with about 85% occurring only once. Sequencing input: PBMCs. The receptors stem from a woman aged 18-29 years in good health and CMV-seronegative.

The genes are TRBV25-1 and TRBJ2-3, with TRBD2 as a possible D gene (5 bases). The CDR3 spans 12 residues. The ends were cut back, 6 bases at V and 4 bases at J, with 8 bases in the middle. CDR1 is MGHDK, CDR2 SYGVNS, per germline. DNA of the CDR3: TGTGCCAGCAGATTAGCGTCAGATACGCAGTATTTT. It is translated as CASRLASDTQYF.

This clone was seen a few times. The chain is built from TRBV25-1 and TRBJ2-7; D might be TRBD1 (5 bases). Germline V gene sequence: CDR1 MGHDK, CDR2 SYGVNS. The CDR3 totals 11 residues. The V end was cut by 3 bases, the J end by 7 bases, with 7 bases between. DNA for the CDR3: TGTGCCAGCAGTGAGGGGCCTGAGCAGTACTTC. Its translation is CASSEGPEQYF.